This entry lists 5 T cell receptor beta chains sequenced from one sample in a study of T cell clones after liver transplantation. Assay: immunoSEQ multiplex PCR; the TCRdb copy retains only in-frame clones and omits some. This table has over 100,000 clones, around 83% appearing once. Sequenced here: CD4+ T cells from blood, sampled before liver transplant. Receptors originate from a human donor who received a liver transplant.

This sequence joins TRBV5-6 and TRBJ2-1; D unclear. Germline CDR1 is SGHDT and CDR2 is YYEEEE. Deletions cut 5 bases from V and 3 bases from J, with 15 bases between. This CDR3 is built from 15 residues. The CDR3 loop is CASSLARTLYNEQFF. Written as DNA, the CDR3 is TGTGCCAGCAGTCTCGCACGGACGCTCTACAATGAGCAGTTCTTC.

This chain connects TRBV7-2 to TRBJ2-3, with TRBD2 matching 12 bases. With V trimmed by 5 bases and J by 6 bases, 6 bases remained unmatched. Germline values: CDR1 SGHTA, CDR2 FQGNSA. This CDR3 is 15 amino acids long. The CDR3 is CASSPGLAGGDTQYF. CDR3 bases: TGTGCCAGCAGCCCGGGACTAGCGGGTGGGGATACGCAGTATTTT.

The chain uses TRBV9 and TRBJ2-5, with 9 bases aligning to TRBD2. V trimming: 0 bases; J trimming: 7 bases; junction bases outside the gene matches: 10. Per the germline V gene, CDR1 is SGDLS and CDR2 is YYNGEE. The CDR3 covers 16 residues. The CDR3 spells CASSVDPAGGVMTQYF. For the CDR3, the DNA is TGTGCCAGCAGCGTAGATCCAGCGGGAGGTGTTATGACCCAGTACTTC.

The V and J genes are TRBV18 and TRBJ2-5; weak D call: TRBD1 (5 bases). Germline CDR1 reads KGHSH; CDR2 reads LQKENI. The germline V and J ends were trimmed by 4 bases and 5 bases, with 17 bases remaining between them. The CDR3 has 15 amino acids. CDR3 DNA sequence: TGTGCCAGCTCACTGTCGACACAGGCGCCGGAGACCCAGTACTTC. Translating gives CASSLSTQAPETQYF.

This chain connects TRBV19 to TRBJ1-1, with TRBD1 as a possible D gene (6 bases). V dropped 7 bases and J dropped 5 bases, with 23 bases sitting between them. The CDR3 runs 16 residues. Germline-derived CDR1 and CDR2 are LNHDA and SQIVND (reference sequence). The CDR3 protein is CASTPLGQSTGTEAFF. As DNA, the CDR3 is TGTGCCAGTACCCCACTCGGACAGTCTACTGGAACTGAAGCTTTCTTT.